This T cell receptor beta chain was sequenced for a study of cytomegalovirus exposure and HLA in healthy donors. About the research overall: Membership in the Caucasian-associated ancestry cluster was found for approximately 85% of approximately 400 genotyped donors.

The CDR3 is made up of 13 amino acids. Looked up from germline, CDR1 is MDHEN and CDR2 is SYDVKM. V was trimmed by 6 bases and J by 5 bases, leaving 11 bases between them. Concerning this clone: The antigen is undetermined.

It was with 60 Vbeta and 13 Jbeta primers that the PCR ran. The repertoire was sequenced with immunoSEQ multiplex PCR; TCRdb's copy has only in-frame clones and lacks some. The sample has roughly 150,000 clones, less than 90% seen once. Study results and caveats: Per published reports, the classifier diagnosed cytomegalovirus status with high specificity and sensitivity. Later analysis associated a missense DCLRE1C variant with TCR beta V- and J-gene trimming. The study carried out a later analysis of TCR beta sequences. It associated some 15,000 of them with specific HLA alleles at a false discovery rate of 0.05.

Sequencing input: PBMCs. The sequence derives from a man aged 50 to 59 in good health and CMV-seropositive. This chain joins TRBV28 and TRBJ2-1; a possible D gene is TRBD1 (5 bases). The CDR3 loop reads CASSTTGDNEQFF. In DNA, the CDR3 is TGTGCCAGCAGCACCACAGGAGACAATGAGCAGTTCTTC. Based on the CDR3 plus reference TRBV28 and TRBJ2-1, the full variable domain is DVKVTQSSRYLVKRTGEKVFLECVQDMDHENMFWYRQDPGLGLRLIYFSYDVKMKEKGDIPEGYSVSREKKERFSLILESASTNQTSMYLCASSTTGDNEQFFGPGTRLTVL.